This T cell receptor beta chain came from a study of blood T cell repertoires in COVID-19. The CDR3 is 14 residues long. Germline V gives CDR1 SGHTA, CDR2 FQGNSA. The ends lost 4 bases at V and 7 bases at J; junction bases unmatched: 9. Clones were sequenced by immunoSEQ multiplex PCR, and TCRdb holds only the in-frame ones, with some missing. The sample records about 100,000 clones, 85% being singletons. The V gene is TRBV7-2, the J gene TRBJ2-5, with 7 nucleotides matching TRBD1. The receptor was derived from a human donor in a cohort sampled during active COVID-19. Sequencing was performed on peripheral blood. The DNA for the CDR3 is TGTGCCAGCAGCTACATAGGGGGCGCAGGGACCCAGTACTTC. This sequence encodes CASSYIGGAGTQYF.